This is a list of T cell receptor beta chains from one sample in a study of blood T cell repertoires in COVID-19. The assay was immunoSEQ multiplex PCR, and TCRdb's table has in-frame clones only and misses some. Of some 45,000 clones listed, 80% are singletons. The material sequenced was peripheral blood. Receptors originate from a man in his sixties or seventies with acute or convalescent COVID-19. CDR3s include the opening cysteine and the closing phenylalanine or tryptophan. Fields, in order: V gene, clone size, J gene, D gene, CDR3 protein, CDR3 DNA. A D gene is named only where the DNA matches it firmly. Expanded clones get a size class; other rows say once, few or many, or leave the size out.

>TRBV13|few|TRBJ1-6|TRBD1
CASSRRRGTESSPLHF
TGTGCCAGCAGCCGCCGTCGCGGGACAGAGAGTTCACCCCTCCACTTT
>TRBV13|.|TRBJ2-7|.
CASSLRGGEQYF
TGTGCCAGCAGCTTAAGGGGGGGCGAGCAGTACTTC
>TRBV4-2|.|TRBJ1-6|.
CASSPAGLNSPLHF
TGTGCCAGCAGCCCGGCAGGGTTAAATTCACCCCTCCACTTT
>TRBV27|few|TRBJ2-7|TRBD1
CASRFRQGRAYEQYF
TGTGCCAGCAGGTTCCGACAGGGGAGAGCTTACGAGCAGTACTTC
>TRBV6-6|.|TRBJ1-2|.
CASTFRQTYTF
TGTGCCAGCACCTTTAGACAGACCTACACCTTC
>TRBV7-9|.|TRBJ2-1|.
CASSPISGEQFF
TGTGCCAGCAGCCCAATTAGCGGTGAGCAGTTCTTC
>TRBV9|.|TRBJ1-1|TRBD1
CASSPQGGTEAFF
TGTGCCAGCAGCCCGCAGGGGGGCACTGAAGCTTTCTTT
>TRBV5-4|.|TRBJ1-1|TRBD1
CASSGTGGGRTEAFF
TGTGCCAGCAGCGGAACAGGGGGCGGACGGACTGAAGCTTTCTTT
>TRBV6-1|.|TRBJ2-2|TRBD1
CASSARTGGSTGELFF
TGTGCCAGCAGTGCGCGGACAGGGGGAAGCACCGGGGAGCTGTTTTTT
>TRBV4-2|.|TRBJ1-4|TRBD1
CASSRPPGQGAVGEKLFF
TGTGCCAGCAGCCGACCTCCGGGACAGGGGGCCGTGGGGGAAAAACTGTTTTTT
>TRBV6-5|.|TRBJ2-1|TRBD2
CASSPTSGDYNEQFF
TGTGCCAGCAGTCCGACTAGCGGGGATTACAATGAGCAGTTCTTC
>TRBV19|.|TRBJ2-7|.
CASSPTVTYEQYF
TGTGCCAGTAGTCCGACAGTCACCTACGAGCAGTACTTC